This TCR beta chain was retrieved from a study of blood T cells in healthy people across ages. Notes on the study in general: Diversity of TCR beta per million T cells declined in a roughly linear way with age. Donor CMV infection status was unknown, possibly confounding age-related changes in expanded clonotypes.

Per-sample yields of isolated PBMCs were at least 6.5 million. A second 7 to 11 cycle PCR used barcoded and J-beta primers. Paired-end reads containing CDR3 totaled no fewer than 3 million for each sample. TCRdb fed the 5' RACE reads into MiXCR, producing one record per CDR3 protein. This table holds 600,000 or so distinct CDR3 sequences, approximately 30% found once. The table lists this clonotype with many counts. No antigen is known for it. Sequencing was performed on blood. This clonotype was sampled from a woman at least 80 years old in good health.

The CDR3 DNA reads TGTGCCAGCAGTTCTCTCGACAAGGTCAATGGCTACACCTTC. Translated: CASSSLDKVNGYTF. This chain connects TRBV6-2 or TRBV6-3 to TRBJ1-2; D is undetermined. The CDR3 is 14 residues long. The V gene lost 4 bases and the J gene lost 6 bases, with 15 bases spanning the gap. CDR1 is MNHEY and CDR2 is SVGEGT in the germline V gene.